This T cell receptor beta chain was captured by sequencing in a study of early T cells in non-severe SARS-CoV-2 infection. Germline V gene lookup returns CDR1 SGHTA and CDR2 FQGTGA. CDR3 size: 15 residues. The V end was cut by 4 bases, the J end by 1 base, with 12 bases between. Individual cDNA molecules received unique molecular identifiers during library preparation. TCRdb re-derived calls from the 5' RACE reads in MiXCR, one entry per CDR3 protein. This sample has around 30,000 distinct CDR3 sequences; approximately 5.3% occur once, and the top ten carry approximately 6.6%. There are many counts of this clonotype.

The chain employs TRBV7-3 and TRBJ2-3; tentatively, D is TRBD1 (5 bases). The clonotype was recovered from an adult who was a healthcare worker with PCR-confirmed SARS-CoV-2 infection or an uninfected control (not recorded which). The sample taken for sequencing was whole blood. The CDR3 loop reads CASSSRQGGTDTQYF. CDR3 nucleotides: TGTGCCAGCAGCTCTCGACAAGGGGGCACAGATACGCAGTATTTT.